Included here is one T cell receptor (beta chain) sequence, with context. The record originates from a study of control samples from healthy donors and cancer patients. Repertoires were generated with immunoSEQ multiplex PCR, while TCRdb's copy carries only in-frame clones and drops some. The sample includes around 140,000 clones, roughly 93% of them seen just once. The CDR3 contains 13 residues. V lost 3 bases and J 5 bases, leaving 9 bases between the germline ends. The germline V gene has CDR1 SGDLS and CDR2 YYNGEE. This chain uses TRBV9 with TRBJ1-5; D perhaps matches TRBD1 (5 bases). The sample taken for sequencing was blood. This sequence was found in a young man in good health. The CDR3, as DNA: TGTGCCAGCAGCGCTGAAGGGGATCAGCCCCAGCATTTT. Translating it yields CASSAEGDQPQHF.